This T cell receptor (beta chain) derives from a study of T cells after yellow fever vaccination. 5'RACE template switching generated TCR cDNA, adding a universal primer site and UMIs. Via MiXCR, TCRdb re-called the 5' RACE reads, giving one row per CDR3 protein. The profile shows some 600,000 distinct CDR3 sequences, 9% to 15% of them singletons. General study results and limits: The booster response re-showed most primary clones: 95% to 96% CD4, around 85% CD8.

Germline CDR1 is SGHAT and CDR2 is FQNNGV. J lost 7 bases, V lost 5 bases, and 16 bases had no gene match. The CDR3 has 16 amino acids. Note on this clonotype: The antigen is unknown.

This clonotype was obtained from a man in his thirties or forties who received the YFV17D yellow fever vaccine. This chain connects TRBV11-2 to TRBJ2-5; 7 nucleotides line up with TRBD2. The sequencing used PBMCs, collected on the day of the yellow fever booster vaccination. The CDR3 region is CASSTSGGFGFVTQYF. CDR3 nucleotides: TGTGCCAGCAGCACTTCCGGGGGGTTTGGATTCGTGACCCAGTACTTC.